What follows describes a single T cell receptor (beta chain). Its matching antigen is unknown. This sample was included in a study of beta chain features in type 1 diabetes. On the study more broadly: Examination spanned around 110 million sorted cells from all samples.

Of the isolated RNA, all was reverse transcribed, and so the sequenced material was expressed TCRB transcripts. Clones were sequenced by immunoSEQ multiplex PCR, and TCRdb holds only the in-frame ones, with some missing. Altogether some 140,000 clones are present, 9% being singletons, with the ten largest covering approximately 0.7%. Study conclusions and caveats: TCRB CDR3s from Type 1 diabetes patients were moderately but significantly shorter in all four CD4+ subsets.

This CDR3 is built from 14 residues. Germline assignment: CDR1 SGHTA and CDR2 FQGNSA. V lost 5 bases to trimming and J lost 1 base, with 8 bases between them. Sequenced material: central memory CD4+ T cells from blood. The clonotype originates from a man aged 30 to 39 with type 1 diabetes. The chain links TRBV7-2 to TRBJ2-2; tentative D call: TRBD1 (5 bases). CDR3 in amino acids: CASSIDRNTGELFF. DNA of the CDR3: TGTGCCAGCAGCATCGACAGGAACACCGGGGAGCTGTTTTTT.